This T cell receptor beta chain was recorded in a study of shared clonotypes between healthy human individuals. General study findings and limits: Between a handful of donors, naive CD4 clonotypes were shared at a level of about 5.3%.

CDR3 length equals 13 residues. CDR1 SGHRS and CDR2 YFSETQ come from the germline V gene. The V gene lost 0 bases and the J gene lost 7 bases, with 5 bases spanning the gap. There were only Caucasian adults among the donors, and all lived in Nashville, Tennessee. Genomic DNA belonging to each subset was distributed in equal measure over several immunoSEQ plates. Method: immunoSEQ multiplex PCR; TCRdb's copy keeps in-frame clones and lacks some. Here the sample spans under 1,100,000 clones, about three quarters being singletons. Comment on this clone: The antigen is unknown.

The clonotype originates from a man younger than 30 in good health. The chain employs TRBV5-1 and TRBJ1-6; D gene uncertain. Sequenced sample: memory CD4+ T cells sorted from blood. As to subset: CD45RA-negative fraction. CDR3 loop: CASSLDFNSPLHF. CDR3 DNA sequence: TGCGCCAGCAGCTTGGATTTCAATTCACCCCTCCACTTT. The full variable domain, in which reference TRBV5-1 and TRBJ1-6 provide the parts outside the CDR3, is KAGVTQTPRYLIKTRGQQVTLSCSPISGHRSVSWYQQTPGQGLQFLFEYFSETQRNKGNFPGRFSGRQFSNSRSEMNVSTLELGDSALYLCASSLDFNSPLHFGNGTRLTVT.